Listed below are T cell receptor beta chains from one sample, sequenced in a study of T cells in Graves' hyperthyroidism and ophthalmopathy. TCRdb reprocessed the multiplex PCR reads with MiXCR, giving one entry per CDR3 protein. This sample has 600,000 to 800,000 distinct CDR3 sequences, with 30% to 40% found just once. Sequenced material: blood. These receptor sequences come from a woman in her 40s with Graves' hyperthyroidism. The CDR3 runs from the conserved cysteine through the conserved F or W. The D gene is left open where the match is weak. The size of a clone is reported for some rows only, either as once, few or many, or as a class for expanded clones.

15	TRBV27	TRBJ1-2	NA	few	CASSGRPSSNYGYTF	TGTGCCAGCAGTGGGAGGCCCTCGTCTAACTATGGCTACACCTTC
17	TRBV7-9	TRBJ1-6	NA	NA	CASSQGQISSYNSPLHF	TGTGCCAGCAGCCAAGGACAGATCAGCTCCTATAATTCACCCCTCCACTTT
14	TRBV6-5	TRBJ2-5	NA	few	CASSYLGNQETQYF	TGTGCCAGCAGTTACTTAGGTAACCAAGAGACCCAGTACTTC
17	TRBV6-5	TRBJ1-1	NA	NA	CASSYLAADPGNTEAFF	TGTGCCAGCAGTTACTTGGCAGCTGACCCCGGGAACACTGAAGCTTTCTTT
15	TRBV12-3/TRBV12-4	TRBJ2-7	TRBD2	NA	CASSPDGGAGNEQYF	TGTGCCAGCAGTCCTGACGGGGGGGCCGGGAACGAGCAGTACTTC
14	TRBV6-5	TRBJ1-2	NA	NA	CATTWRGGADGYTF	TGTGCCACCACTTGGCGGGGGGGGGCGGACGGCTACACCTTC
15	TRBV7-9	TRBJ2-2	NA	few	CASSLSEPNTGELFF	TGTGCCAGCAGCTTATCAGAACCGAACACCGGGGAGCTGTTTTTT
14	TRBV7-9	TRBJ2-7	TRBD1	many	CASSGGQAVYEQYF	TGTGCCAGCAGCGGCGGACAGGCAGTCTACGAGCAGTACTTC
12	TRBV7-9	TRBJ2-3	NA	few	CASRRPGDTQYF	TGCGCCAGCCGAAGGCCAGGAGATACGCAGTATTTT
16	TRBV4-3	TRBJ1-4	TRBD1	NA	CASSQDLAGGGEKLFF	TGCGCCAGCAGCCAAGATCTAGCAGGGGGGGGTGAAAAACTGTTTTTT
12	TRBV5-6	TRBJ2-3	TRBD1	NA	CASRVQGDTQYF	TGTGCCAGCAGGGTACAGGGGGATACGCAGTATTTT
18	TRBV7-9	TRBJ2-7	NA	few	CASSLALIADTISYEQYF	TGTGCCAGCAGCCTCGCCCTCATAGCGGATACCATTTCCTACGAGCAGTACTTC
16	TRBV28	TRBJ1-5	TRBD1	many	CASSASGQGSNQPQHF	TGTGCCAGCAGTGCATCCGGACAGGGGAGCAATCAGCCCCAGCATTTT
17	TRBV13	TRBJ2-6	NA	many	CASSLGLRDSGANVLTF	TGTGCCAGCAGCTTAGGCCTTCGGGACTCTGGGGCCAACGTCCTGACTTTC
15	TRBV19	TRBJ1-2	NA	NA	CASSPSDSSVSNNAF	TGTGCCAGTAGTCCCTCGGACAGTTCCGTAAGCAATAACGCCTTC
17	TRBV4-2	TRBJ1-2	NA	few	CASSQEEEWGADYGYTF	TGTGCCAGCAGCCAAGAAGAGGAATGGGGGGCGGACTATGGCTACACCTTC
16	TRBV20-1	TRBJ2-5	TRBD1	NA	CSATLTGAAGKETQYF	TGCAGTGCTACCCTGACAGGGGCGGCGGGGAAAGAGACCCAGTACTTC
14	TRBV7-8	TRBJ1-2	NA	NA	CASSVAVTACGYTF	TGTGCCAGCAGCGTTGCCGTGACCGCGTGTGGCTACACCTTC